This record covers a single TCR beta chain. The sample belongs to a study of blood T cell repertoires in COVID-19. Trimming at V came to 5 bases and at J to 3 bases, leaving 11 bases not matched to a gene. The CDR3 runs 16 residues. CDR1 is SGHRS, CDR2 YFSETQ, per germline. Clones were sequenced by immunoSEQ multiplex PCR, and TCRdb holds only the in-frame ones, with some missing. The sample carries 150,000 or so clones, approximately 80% recorded once. V and J are TRBV5-1 and TRBJ2-7; 10 bases fit TRBD2. The specimen was peripheral blood. This sequence was found in a woman aged 45-65 years with acute or convalescent COVID-19. DNA for the CDR3: TGCGCCAGCAGACCTAGCGGGGGAATAATAAACTACGAGCAGTACTTC. The encoded protein is CASRPSGGIINYEQYF.